A selection of T cell receptor beta chains follows, all from one sample in a study of blood T cell repertoires in COVID-19. Sequenced by immunoSEQ multiplex PCR; TCRdb stores in-frame clones only, minus some. The table has hundreds of thousands of clones, about 87% seen once. The source material was peripheral blood. The origin of the receptors is a woman aged 45 to 65 who had recovered from COVID-19. The CDR3 runs from the conserved cysteine through the conserved F or W. D genes are given only for firm matches. Clone size, where shown, is once, few, many, or a class for clones that have expanded.

v_gene: TRBV5-1
d_gene: TRBD1
j_gene: TRBJ1-1
abundance: -
CDR3nt: TGCGCCAGCAGCACCGACAGGGTGCGGACTGAAGCTTTCTTT
CDR3aa: CASSTDRVRTEAFF

v_gene: TRBV5-4
d_gene: -
j_gene: TRBJ2-6
abundance: -
CDR3nt: TGTGCCAGCAGCTTCCCCGGAGGGAGCTCTGGGGCCAACGTCCTGACTTTC
CDR3aa: CASSFPGGSSGANVLTF

v_gene: TRBV3-1/TRBV3-2
d_gene: -
j_gene: TRBJ1-1
abundance: few
CDR3nt: TGTGCCAGCAGCCTGGACAGTGAAGCTTTCTTT
CDR3aa: CASSLDSEAFF

v_gene: TRBV19
d_gene: -
j_gene: TRBJ2-2
abundance: -
CDR3nt: TGTGCCAGTAAAGGCGGGGCAGGGCCCACCGGGGAGCTGTTTTTT
CDR3aa: CASKGGAGPTGELFF

v_gene: TRBV15
d_gene: -
j_gene: TRBJ1-5
abundance: -
CDR3nt: TGTGCCACCAGCGAGGGGACAAGCAATCAGCCCCAGCATTTT
CDR3aa: CATSEGTSNQPQHF

v_gene: TRBV12-3/TRBV12-4
d_gene: -
j_gene: TRBJ2-7
abundance: -
CDR3nt: TGTGCCAGCAGTTTATACTTTACAGGGGAGCAGTACTTC
CDR3aa: CASSLYFTGEQYF

v_gene: TRBV11-3
d_gene: -
j_gene: TRBJ2-2
abundance: -
CDR3nt: TGTGCCAGCAGCTTACCGGGAACCGGGGAGCTGTTTTTT
CDR3aa: CASSLPGTGELFF

v_gene: TRBV7-2
d_gene: -
j_gene: TRBJ1-1
abundance: -
CDR3nt: TGTGCCAGCAGCTTATTGCAGGGGCAAGTCGGAGCTTTCTTT
CDR3aa: CASSLLQGQVGAFF

v_gene: TRBV7-9
d_gene: TRBD1
j_gene: TRBJ2-6
abundance: -
CDR3nt: TGTGCCAGCAGTCACCACAGGGGGCAAGGGGCCAACGTCCTGACTTTC
CDR3aa: CASSHHRGQGANVLTF

v_gene: TRBV6-2/TRBV6-3
d_gene: TRBD2
j_gene: TRBJ2-5
abundance: -
CDR3nt: TGTGCCAGCAGCCCCCTAGCGGGGGGGAGACAAGAGACCCAGTACTTC
CDR3aa: CASSPLAGGRQETQYF

v_gene: TRBV7-2
d_gene: TRBD2
j_gene: TRBJ2-1
abundance: once
CDR3nt: TGTGCCAGCAGCTTAGGGCTAGCGGGAGGGAAAAGCAATGAGCAGTTCTTC
CDR3aa: CASSLGLAGGKSNEQFF

v_gene: TRBV19
d_gene: TRBD1
j_gene: TRBJ2-1
abundance: many
CDR3nt: TGTGCCAGTAGTCAAGGGGGCGGCTACAATGAGCAGTTCTTC
CDR3aa: CASSQGGGYNEQFF

v_gene: TRBV5-4
d_gene: -
j_gene: TRBJ2-2
abundance: -
CDR3nt: TGTGCCAGCAGCTTGGACCCGAGGAACACCGGGGAGCTGTTTTTT
CDR3aa: CASSLDPRNTGELFF

v_gene: TRBV27
d_gene: TRBD1
j_gene: TRBJ2-5
abundance: -
CDR3nt: TGTGCCTTATCAATGGGACAGCAAGAGACCCAGTACTTC
CDR3aa: CALSMGQQETQYF

v_gene: TRBV18
d_gene: -
j_gene: TRBJ2-1
abundance: -
CDR3nt: TGTGCCAGCTCACCACTTTTAGGGGCCGGCAATGAGCAGTTCTTC
CDR3aa: CASSPLLGAGNEQFF

v_gene: TRBV6-4
d_gene: -
j_gene: TRBJ1-1
abundance: -
CDR3nt: TGTGCCAGCATGAGGGAGCGGGGAGGAGGCACTGAAGCTTTCTTT
CDR3aa: CASMRERGGGTEAFF

v_gene: TRBV11-2
d_gene: TRBD1
j_gene: TRBJ2-7
abundance: -
CDR3nt: TGTGCCAGCAGCTACGGGGACAGGGTGAGATTCCGCTCCTACGAGCAGTACTTC
CDR3aa: CASSYGDRVRFRSYEQYF

v_gene: TRBV7-9
d_gene: -
j_gene: TRBJ2-7
abundance: -
CDR3nt: TGTGCCAGCAGCGCCACTAGTTACGAGCAGTACTTC
CDR3aa: CASSATSYEQYF

v_gene: TRBV14
d_gene: -
j_gene: TRBJ1-6
abundance: -
CDR3nt: TGTGCCAGCAACAAGGGCCCAGGGTCGGCACCCCTCCACTTT
CDR3aa: CASNKGPGSAPLHF

v_gene: TRBV23-1
d_gene: TRBD1
j_gene: TRBJ1-1
abundance: -
CDR3nt: TGCGCCAGCAGTCAATCAGGACAGGGGGCAGGTGAAGCTTTCTTT
CDR3aa: CASSQSGQGAGEAFF

v_gene: TRBV27
d_gene: -
j_gene: TRBJ2-7
abundance: -
CDR3nt: TGTGCCAGCAGTTCACTTTTCGAGCAGTACTTC
CDR3aa: CASSSLFEQYF

v_gene: TRBV5-1
d_gene: TRBD1
j_gene: TRBJ1-1
abundance: -
CDR3nt: TGCGCCAGCAGCCTGGGCTGGGGACAGGGCACTGAAGCTTTCTTT
CDR3aa: CASSLGWGQGTEAFF

v_gene: TRBV4-1
d_gene: -
j_gene: TRBJ1-1
abundance: -
CDR3nt: TGCGCCAGCAGCCGCTACAGGGAAGGTGAAGCTTTCTTT
CDR3aa: CASSRYREGEAFF

v_gene: TRBV28
d_gene: -
j_gene: TRBJ2-1
abundance: -
CDR3nt: TGTGCCAGCAGTACACCGGGAGCCAATGAGCAGTTCTTC
CDR3aa: CASSTPGANEQFF

v_gene: TRBV7-2
d_gene: TRBD2
j_gene: TRBJ2-3
abundance: -
CDR3nt: TGTGCCAGCAGCCGGGCCTCCGGCGGGAGGGTCGCAGATACGCAGTATTTT
CDR3aa: CASSRASGGRVADTQYF

v_gene: TRBV5-6
d_gene: TRBD1
j_gene: TRBJ1-2
abundance: -
CDR3nt: TGTGCCAGCAGCTTGGGTCCAGGGGGCGCGAACTATGGCTACACCTTC
CDR3aa: CASSLGPGGANYGYTF

v_gene: TRBV27
d_gene: TRBD2
j_gene: TRBJ2-7
abundance: -
CDR3nt: TGTGCCAGCAGTTTTACTAGCGGGCCTTGGGAGCAGTACTTC
CDR3aa: CASSFTSGPWEQYF

v_gene: TRBV4-1
d_gene: -
j_gene: TRBJ2-6
abundance: -
CDR3nt: TGCGCCAGCAGCCAAGACCACTCTGGGGCCAACGTCCTGACTTTC
CDR3aa: CASSQDHSGANVLTF

v_gene: TRBV7-2
d_gene: -
j_gene: TRBJ1-2
abundance: -
CDR3nt: TGTGCCAGCAGCTTATATGCAGGGGACTATGGCTACACCTTC
CDR3aa: CASSLYAGDYGYTF

v_gene: TRBV30
d_gene: TRBD2
j_gene: TRBJ2-1
abundance: once
CDR3nt: TGTGCCTTGATGGGACTAGTCTCCAATGAGCAGTTCTTC
CDR3aa: CALMGLVSNEQFF

v_gene: TRBV5-1
d_gene: -
j_gene: TRBJ2-3
abundance: -
CDR3nt: TGCGCCAGCCCACCCCTTCCCCGGACATTTACTAGCACAGATACGCAGTATTTT
CDR3aa: CASPPLPRTFTSTDTQYF

v_gene: TRBV6-4
d_gene: -
j_gene: TRBJ1-4
abundance: -
CDR3nt: TGTGCCAGCAGCGAGAGGGCGGCCAATAATGAAAAACTGTTTTTT
CDR3aa: CASSERAANNEKLFF

v_gene: TRBV7-6
d_gene: -
j_gene: TRBJ2-7
abundance: -
CDR3nt: TGTGCCAGCAGCTTGATTACTTCCCAAACCTACGAGCAGTACTTC
CDR3aa: CASSLITSQTYEQYF

v_gene: TRBV28
d_gene: TRBD1
j_gene: TRBJ2-7
abundance: -
CDR3nt: TGTGCCAGCGCGAGCAGGGGGCCTTCTTACGAGCAGTACTTC
CDR3aa: CASASRGPSYEQYF

v_gene: TRBV30
d_gene: -
j_gene: TRBJ1-2
abundance: -
CDR3nt: TGTGCCTGGATTGAAGCGGACAGTAACTATGGCTACACCTTC
CDR3aa: CAWIEADSNYGYTF

v_gene: TRBV5-4
d_gene: TRBD1
j_gene: TRBJ1-4
abundance: -
CDR3nt: TGTGCCAGCAGCTCCGTGACAGGGAGAGGTGAAAAACTGTTTTTT
CDR3aa: CASSSVTGRGEKLFF

v_gene: TRBV7-2
d_gene: -
j_gene: TRBJ2-7
abundance: -
CDR3nt: TGTGCCAGCAGCTTAGCTGGCGGGACGCTCACCTACGAGCAGTACTTC
CDR3aa: CASSLAGGTLTYEQYF

v_gene: TRBV19
d_gene: -
j_gene: TRBJ2-3
abundance: -
CDR3nt: TGTGCCAGTAGTATGTATGGTCCGGGAGTGGGCACAGATACGCAGTATTTT
CDR3aa: CASSMYGPGVGTDTQYF

v_gene: TRBV28
d_gene: TRBD1
j_gene: TRBJ1-2
abundance: -
CDR3nt: TGTGCCAGCAGTGTTTGGGGGGACAGGCAAGTTTTCTATGGCTACACCTTC
CDR3aa: CASSVWGDRQVFYGYTF

v_gene: TRBV11-2
d_gene: TRBD1
j_gene: TRBJ2-1
abundance: -
CDR3nt: TGTGCCAGCAGCCCGGACAGGCACCAACACAATGAGCAGTTCTTC
CDR3aa: CASSPDRHQHNEQFF

v_gene: TRBV3-1/TRBV3-2
d_gene: TRBD1
j_gene: TRBJ1-2
abundance: -
CDR3nt: TGTGCCAGCAGCCAAGGACAGGGATGGGGCTATGGCTACACCTTC
CDR3aa: CASSQGQGWGYGYTF

v_gene: TRBV12-3/TRBV12-4
d_gene: TRBD1
j_gene: TRBJ2-7
abundance: -
CDR3nt: TGTGCCAGCAGGAAAACAGGGGGCTACGAGCAGTACTTC
CDR3aa: CASRKTGGYEQYF